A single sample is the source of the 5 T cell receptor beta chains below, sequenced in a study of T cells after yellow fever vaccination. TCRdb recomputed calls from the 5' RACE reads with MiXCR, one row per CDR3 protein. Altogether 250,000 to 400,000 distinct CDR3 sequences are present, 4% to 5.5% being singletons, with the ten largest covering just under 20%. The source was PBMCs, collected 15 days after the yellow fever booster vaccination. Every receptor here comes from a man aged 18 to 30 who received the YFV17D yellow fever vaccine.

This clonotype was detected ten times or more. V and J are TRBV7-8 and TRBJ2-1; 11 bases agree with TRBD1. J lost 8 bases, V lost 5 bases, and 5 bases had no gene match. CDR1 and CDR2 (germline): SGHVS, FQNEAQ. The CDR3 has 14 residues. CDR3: CASSGRTGGDEQFF. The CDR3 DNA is TGTGCCAGCAGCGGACGGACAGGGGGCGATGAGCAGTTCTTC.

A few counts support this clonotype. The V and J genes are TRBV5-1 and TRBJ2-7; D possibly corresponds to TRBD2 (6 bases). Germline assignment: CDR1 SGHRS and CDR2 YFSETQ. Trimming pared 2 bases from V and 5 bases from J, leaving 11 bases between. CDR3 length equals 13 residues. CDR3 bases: TGCGCCAGCAGCTTTCAGGGAGGTAACGAGCAGTACTTC. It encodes CASSFQGGNEQYF.

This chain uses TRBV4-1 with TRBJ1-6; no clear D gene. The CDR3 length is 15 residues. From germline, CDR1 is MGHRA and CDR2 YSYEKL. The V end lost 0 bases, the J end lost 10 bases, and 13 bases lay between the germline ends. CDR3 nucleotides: TGCGCCAGCAGCCAAGACGCGGTCCTTGGCTCACCCCTCCACTTT. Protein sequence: CASSQDAVLGSPLHF.

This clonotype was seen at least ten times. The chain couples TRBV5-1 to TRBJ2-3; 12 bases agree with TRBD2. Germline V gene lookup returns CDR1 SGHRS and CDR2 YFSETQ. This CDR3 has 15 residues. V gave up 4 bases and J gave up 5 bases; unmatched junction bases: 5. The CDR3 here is CASSPGLAGQDTQYF. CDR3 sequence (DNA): TGCGCCAGCAGCCCCGGACTAGCGGGGCAAGATACGCAGTATTTT.

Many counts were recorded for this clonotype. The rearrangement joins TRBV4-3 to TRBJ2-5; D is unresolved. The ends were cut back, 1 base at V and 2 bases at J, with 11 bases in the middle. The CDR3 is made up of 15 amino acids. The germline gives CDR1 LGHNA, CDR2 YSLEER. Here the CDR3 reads CASSQGVGRQETQYF. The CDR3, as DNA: TGCGCCAGCAGCCAAGGAGTCGGGCGTCAAGAGACCCAGTACTTC.